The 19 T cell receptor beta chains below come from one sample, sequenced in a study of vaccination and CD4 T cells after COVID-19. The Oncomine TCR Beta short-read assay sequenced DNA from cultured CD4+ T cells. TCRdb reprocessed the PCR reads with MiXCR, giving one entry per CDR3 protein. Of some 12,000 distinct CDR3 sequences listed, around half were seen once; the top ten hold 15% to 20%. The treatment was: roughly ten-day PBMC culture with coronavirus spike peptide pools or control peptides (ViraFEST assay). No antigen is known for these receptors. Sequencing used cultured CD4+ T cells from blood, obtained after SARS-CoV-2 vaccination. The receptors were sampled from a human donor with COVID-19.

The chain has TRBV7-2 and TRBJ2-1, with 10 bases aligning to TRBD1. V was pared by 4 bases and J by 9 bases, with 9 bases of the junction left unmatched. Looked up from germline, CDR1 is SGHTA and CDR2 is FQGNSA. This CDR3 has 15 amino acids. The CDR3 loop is CASSYSTGGLGEQFF. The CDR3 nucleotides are TGTGCCAGCAGCTATTCGACAGGGGGCTTGGGTGAGCAGTTCTTC. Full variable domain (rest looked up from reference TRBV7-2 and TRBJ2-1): GAGVSQSPSNKVTEKGKDVELRCDPISGHTALYWYRQSLGQGLEFLIYFQGNSAPDKSGLPSDRFSAERTGGSVSTLTIQRTQQEDSAVYLCASSYSTGGLGEQFFGPGTRLTVL.

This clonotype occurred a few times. CDR3 amino acids: CASSLALSSGANVLTF. CDR3 DNA: TGTGCCAGCAGCTTAGCGCTTAGTTCTGGGGCCAACGTCCTGACTTTC. This chain uses TRBV7-2 with TRBJ2-6; D uncertain. The V gene lost 0 bases and the J gene lost 1 base, with 7 bases spanning the gap. The CDR3 runs to 16 residues. Germline assignment: CDR1 SGHTA and CDR2 FQGNSA.

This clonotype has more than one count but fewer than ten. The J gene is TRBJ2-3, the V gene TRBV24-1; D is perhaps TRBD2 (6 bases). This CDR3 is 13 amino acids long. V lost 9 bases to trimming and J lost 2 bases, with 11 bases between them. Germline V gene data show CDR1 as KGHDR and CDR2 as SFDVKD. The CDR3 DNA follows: TGTGCCACCGGGACTGAAAACACAGATACGCAGTATTTT. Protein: CATGTENTDTQYF.

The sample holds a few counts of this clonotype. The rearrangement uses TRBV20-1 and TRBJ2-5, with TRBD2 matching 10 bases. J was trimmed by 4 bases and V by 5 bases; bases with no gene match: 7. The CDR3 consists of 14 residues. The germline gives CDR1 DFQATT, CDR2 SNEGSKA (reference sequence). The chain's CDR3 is CSAPLSGGRETQYF. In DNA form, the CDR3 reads TGCAGTGCTCCCCTTAGCGGGGGGCGAGAGACCCAGTACTTC.

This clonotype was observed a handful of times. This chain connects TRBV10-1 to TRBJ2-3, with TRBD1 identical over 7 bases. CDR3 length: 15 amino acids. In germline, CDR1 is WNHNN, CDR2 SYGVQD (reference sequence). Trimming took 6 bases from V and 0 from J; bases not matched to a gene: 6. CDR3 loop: CASSYTGQSTDTQYF. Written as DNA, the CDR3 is TGCGCCAGCAGCTATACGGGACAGAGCACAGATACGCAGTATTTT.

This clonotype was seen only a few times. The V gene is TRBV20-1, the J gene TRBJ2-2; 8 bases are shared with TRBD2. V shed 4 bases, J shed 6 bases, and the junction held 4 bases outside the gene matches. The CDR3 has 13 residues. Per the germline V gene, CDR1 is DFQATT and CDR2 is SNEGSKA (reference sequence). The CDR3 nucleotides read TGCAGTGCTAAACCGGGAGGGGCCGGGGAGCTGTTTTTT. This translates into CSAKPGGAGELFF.

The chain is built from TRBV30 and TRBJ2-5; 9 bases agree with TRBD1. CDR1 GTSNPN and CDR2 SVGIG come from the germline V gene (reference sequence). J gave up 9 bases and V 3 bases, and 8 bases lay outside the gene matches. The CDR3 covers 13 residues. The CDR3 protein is CAWRETGGSSQYF. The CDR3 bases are TGTGCCTGGAGGGAGACAGGGGGGTCGTCCCAGTACTTC.

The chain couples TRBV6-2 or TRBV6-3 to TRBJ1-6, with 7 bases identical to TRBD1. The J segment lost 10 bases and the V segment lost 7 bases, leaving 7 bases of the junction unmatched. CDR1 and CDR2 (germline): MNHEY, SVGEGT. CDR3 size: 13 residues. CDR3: CASTDRADSPLHF. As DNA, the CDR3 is TGTGCCAGCACCGACAGGGCAGACTCACCCCTCCACTTT.

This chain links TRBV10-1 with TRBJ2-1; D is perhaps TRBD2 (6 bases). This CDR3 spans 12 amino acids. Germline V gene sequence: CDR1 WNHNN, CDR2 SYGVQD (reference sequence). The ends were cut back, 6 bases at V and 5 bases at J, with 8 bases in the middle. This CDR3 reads CASSGGNNEQFF. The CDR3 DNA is TGCGCCAGCAGCGGGGGAAACAATGAGCAGTTCTTC.

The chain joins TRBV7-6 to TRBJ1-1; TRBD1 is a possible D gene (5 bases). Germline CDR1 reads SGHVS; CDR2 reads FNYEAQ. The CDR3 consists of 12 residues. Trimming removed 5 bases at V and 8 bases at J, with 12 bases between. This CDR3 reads CASSAPGREAFF. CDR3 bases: TGTGCCAGCAGCGCGCCGGGACGGGAAGCTTTCTTT.

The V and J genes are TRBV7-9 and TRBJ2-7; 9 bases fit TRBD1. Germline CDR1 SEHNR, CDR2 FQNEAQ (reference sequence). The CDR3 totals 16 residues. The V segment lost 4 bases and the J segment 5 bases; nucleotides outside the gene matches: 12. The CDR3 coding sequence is TGTGCCAGCAGCTCATGGGACCCGGGACAGGGCCACGAGCAGTACTTC. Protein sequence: CASSSWDPGQGHEQYF.

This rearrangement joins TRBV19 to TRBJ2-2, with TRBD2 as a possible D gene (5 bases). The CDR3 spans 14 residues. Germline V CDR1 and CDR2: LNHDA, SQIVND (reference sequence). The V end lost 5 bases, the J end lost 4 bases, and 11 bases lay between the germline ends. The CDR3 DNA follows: TGTGCCAGTAGTGACTACAGTACCACCGGGGAGCTGTTTTTT. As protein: CASSDYSTTGELFF.

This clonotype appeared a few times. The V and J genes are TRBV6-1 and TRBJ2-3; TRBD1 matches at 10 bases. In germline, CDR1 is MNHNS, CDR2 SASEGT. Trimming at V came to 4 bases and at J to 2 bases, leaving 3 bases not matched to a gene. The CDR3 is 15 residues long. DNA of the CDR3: TGTGCCAGCAGTGGACAGGGGGCCCTCACAGATACGCAGTATTTT. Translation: CASSGQGALTDTQYF.

In nucleotides, the CDR3 is TGTGCCAGCACCGGCGGGACCTTATCTGGGGCCAACGTCCTGACTTTC. Protein sequence: CASTGGTLSGANVLTF. V gene TRBV6-1 combines with J gene TRBJ2-6; a weak D match, TRBD2 (6 bases). V was pared by 7 bases and J by 1 base, with 14 bases between. The CDR3 consists of 16 residues. Looked up from germline, CDR1 is MNHNS and CDR2 is SASEGT.

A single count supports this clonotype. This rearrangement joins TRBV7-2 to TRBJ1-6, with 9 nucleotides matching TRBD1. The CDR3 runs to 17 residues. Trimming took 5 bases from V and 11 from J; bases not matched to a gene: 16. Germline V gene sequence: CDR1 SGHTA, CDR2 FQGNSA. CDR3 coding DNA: TGTGCCAGCAGCCATCGTGGGACAGGGAATTCCCGGGCACCCCTCCACTTT. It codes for CASSHRGTGNSRAPLHF.

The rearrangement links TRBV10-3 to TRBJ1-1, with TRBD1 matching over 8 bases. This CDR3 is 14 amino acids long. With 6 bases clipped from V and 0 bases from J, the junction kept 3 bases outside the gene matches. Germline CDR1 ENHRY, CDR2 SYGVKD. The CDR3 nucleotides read TGTGCCATCAGCGGACAGGGCATGAACACTGAAGCTTTCTTT. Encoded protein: CAISGQGMNTEAFF.

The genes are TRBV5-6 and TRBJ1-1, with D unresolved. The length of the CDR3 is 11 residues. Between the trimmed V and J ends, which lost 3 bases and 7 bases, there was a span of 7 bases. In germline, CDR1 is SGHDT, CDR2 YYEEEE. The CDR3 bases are TGTGCCAGCAGCTCCCACAGTGAAGCTTTCTTT. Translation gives CASSSHSEAFF.

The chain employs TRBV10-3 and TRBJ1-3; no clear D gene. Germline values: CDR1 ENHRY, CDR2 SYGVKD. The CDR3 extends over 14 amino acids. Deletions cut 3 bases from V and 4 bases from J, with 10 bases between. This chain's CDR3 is CAISDPTKGNTIYF. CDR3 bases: TGTGCCATCAGTGATCCCACCAAAGGAAACACCATATATTTT.

The CDR3 here is CSAKVRNTEAFF. The CDR3 DNA is TGCAGTGCTAAAGTCAGGAACACTGAAGCTTTCTTT. The chain recombines TRBV20-1 with TRBJ1-1; D gene ambiguous. V lost 4 bases and J 1 base, leaving 7 bases between the germline ends. CDR3 length: 12 residues. CDR1 and CDR2 from the germline V gene are DFQATT and SNEGSKA (reference sequence).